This T cell receptor (beta chain) comes out of a study of graft-versus-host responses after intestinal transplantation. Turning to the study itself: All recipients were given anti-thymocyte globulin induction, and tacrolimus and steroids were then administered for about three years.

Sequenced by immunoSEQ multiplex PCR; TCRdb stores in-frame clones only, minus some. The table has 95,000 to 110,000 clones, approximately 94% seen once. To note about this clone: What it binds is unknown.

CDR3 length equals 13 residues. The V gene's germline CDR1 is MNHNS and CDR2 SASEGT. Trimming removed 7 bases from V and 1 base from J, with 10 bases in between. The receptor was derived from a human donor who received an intestinal transplant. V usage is TRBV6-1 and J usage is TRBJ1-1, with D unclear. The source was unstimulated CD8+ T cells sorted from spleen or lymph node cells, collected before intestinal transplant. This CDR3 is CASTLRRNTEAFF. In nucleotides, the CDR3 is TGTGCCAGCACCCTCAGGAGGAACACTGAAGCTTTCTTT.